Listed here are 10 T cell receptor beta chains from one sample, sequenced in a study of blood T cell repertoires in COVID-19. Libraries were prepared by immunoSEQ multiplex PCR; TCRdb keeps only in-frame clonotypes and omits some of them. Among 200,000 to 250,000 clones listed, around 87% were seen once. The sample taken for sequencing was PBMCs or T cells enriched from blood (not recorded which). All receptors derive from a woman between 18 and 29 years old in a cohort exposed to, infected with or recovered from COVID-19 (not recorded which).

J is TRBJ1-6 and V is TRBV12-3 or TRBV12-4; a possible D gene is TRBD1 (5 bases). The CDR3 is made up of 13 amino acids. Between the trimmed V and J ends, which lost 1 base and 12 bases, there was a span of 10 bases. The DNA for the CDR3 is TGTGCCAGCAGTTTAGTTCGGGGGGAACCCCTCCACTTT. This encodes CASSLVRGEPLHF.

The V gene is TRBV5-5, the J gene TRBJ2-7; D perhaps matches TRBD2 (6 bases). The germline CDR1 and CDR2 sequences are SGHKS and YYEKEE (reference sequence). V was cut by 5 bases and J by 2 bases, with 11 bases left in between. The CDR3 sequence is 13 residues long. In nucleotides, the CDR3 is TGTGCCAGCAGACTCGCGGGAACCTACGAGCAGTACTTC. Protein sequence: CASRLAGTYEQYF.

This chain uses TRBV5-8 with TRBJ1-6; weak D call: TRBD1 (5 bases). Germline V gives CDR1 SGHTS, CDR2 YDEGEE. Trimming left V 2 bases short and J 3 bases short, with 12 bases between. The CDR3 spans 16 residues. The CDR3 nucleotides read TGTGCCAGCAGCTTTCGGGGGGACGGCTATAATTCACCCCTCCACTTT. It encodes CASSFRGDGYNSPLHF. Full variable domain (rest looked up from reference TRBV5-8 and TRBJ1-6): EAGVTQSPTHLIKTRGQQATLRCSPISGHTSVYWYQQALGLGLQFLLWYDEGEERNRGNFPPRFSGRQFPNYSSELNVNALELEDSALYLCASSFRGDGYNSPLHFGNGTRLTVT.

The chain joins TRBV7-9 to TRBJ1-2, with 8 bases fitting TRBD1. The V segment lost 1 base and the J segment 0 bases; nucleotides outside the gene matches: 1. CDR3 length equals 15 residues. CDR1 and CDR2 from the germline V gene are SEHNR and FQNEAQ (reference sequence). CDR3 loop: CASSLEQGANYGYTF. In DNA, the CDR3 is TGTGCCAGCAGCTTAGAACAGGGGGCTAACTATGGCTACACCTTC.

The chain combines TRBV29-1 with TRBJ1-1, with 7 positions matching TRBD1. The CDR3 is made up of 14 amino acids. V lost 6 bases to trimming and J lost 3 bases; unmatched junction nucleotides: 10. Germline-derived CDR1 and CDR2 are SQVTM and ANQGSEA. CDR3 bases: TGCAGCGTAGCCCCCTCCCAGGGGGACACTGAAGCTTTCTTT. This sequence encodes CSVAPSQGDTEAFF. Filled out from reference TRBV29-1 and TRBJ1-1, the complete variable domain reads SAVISQKPSRDICQRGTSLTIQCQVDSQVTMMFWYRQQPGQSLTLIATANQGSEATYESGFVIDKFPISRPNLTFSTLTVSNMSPEDSSIYLCSVAPSQGDTEAFFGQGTRLTVV.

This chain connects TRBV11-2 to TRBJ2-1; 10 bases agree with TRBD1. Germline values: CDR1 SGHAT, CDR2 FQNNGV. V trimming: 5 bases; J trimming: 5 bases; junction bases outside the gene matches: 6. The CDR3 covers 15 residues. The CDR3 here is CASSPGTGVNNEQFF. In DNA form, the CDR3 reads TGTGCCAGCAGCCCCGGGACAGGGGTGAACAATGAGCAGTTCTTC.

The chain is built from TRBV28 and TRBJ1-5, with no clear D. V lost 3 bases, J lost 6 bases, and 6 bases lay in between. The CDR3 consists of 12 residues. The germline gives CDR1 MDHEN, CDR2 SYDVKM. CDR3 residues: CASSFLSQPQHF. In DNA form, the CDR3 reads TGTGCCAGCAGTTTCCTCAGTCAGCCCCAGCATTTT.

This clone came up once. The chain recombines TRBV7-8 with TRBJ1-6, with D perhaps TRBD1 (6 bases). The CDR3 length is 17 residues. Trimming took off 5 bases at V and 5 bases at J, with 19 bases between the two ends. From germline, CDR1 is SGHVS and CDR2 FQNEAQ. Here the CDR3 reads CASSQGRRTANNSPLHF. DNA for the CDR3: TGTGCCAGCAGCCAGGGTAGGAGGACAGCGAATAATTCACCCCTCCACTTT.

The chain combines TRBV15 with TRBJ2-3, with TRBD2 identical over 8 bases. CDR3 length: 15 residues. V was clipped by 4 bases and J by 2 bases; unmatched bases: 5. In germline, CDR1 is LNHNV, CDR2 YYDKDF (reference sequence). As DNA, the CDR3 is TGTGCCACCAGCATGACGGGGGGGTTCACAGATACGCAGTATTTT. It specifies CATSMTGGFTDTQYF.

The chain has TRBV6-5 and TRBJ2-7; tentatively, D is TRBD2 (6 bases). The CDR3 contains 15 residues. Germline loops: CDR1 MNHEY, CDR2 SVGAGI. The V gene lost 6 bases and the J gene lost 2 bases, with 17 bases spanning the gap. The CDR3 sequence: CASRIEEGGAYEQYF. The CDR3 nucleotides read TGTGCCAGCAGAATAGAGGAGGGAGGAGCCTACGAGCAGTACTTC.